Below, 2 T cell receptor beta chains from the same sample are listed, as sequenced in a study of blood T cell repertoires in COVID-19. Repertoires were generated with immunoSEQ multiplex PCR, while TCRdb's copy carries only in-frame clones and drops some. The data contain more than 200,000 clones, around nine tenths of them singletons. The sample taken for sequencing was peripheral blood. The source of these receptors is a woman in her fifties or sixties with COVID-19, enrolled during active disease.

The genes are TRBV2 and TRBJ2-7; weak D call: TRBD2 (6 bases). V lost 1 base to trimming and J lost 6 bases, with 10 bases between them. The CDR3 consists of 13 residues. The germline CDR1 and CDR2 sequences are SNHLY and FYNNEI. The CDR3 region has the DNA TGTGCCAGCAGTGAAGTTAAGGGAGGCGAGCAGTACTTC. It encodes CASSEVKGGEQYF.

This chain uses TRBV4-1 with TRBJ2-6, with 8 nucleotides matching TRBD1. The length of the CDR3 is 18 residues. Germline V lookup: CDR1 MGHRA, CDR2 YSYEKL. Trimming at V came to 1 base and at J to 4 bases, leaving 9 bases not matched to a gene. The CDR3 DNA reads as TGCGCCAGCAGCCAAGGTGGCAGGGGGCGATCCGGGGCCAACGTCCTGACTTTC. It codes for CASSQGGRGRSGANVLTF.